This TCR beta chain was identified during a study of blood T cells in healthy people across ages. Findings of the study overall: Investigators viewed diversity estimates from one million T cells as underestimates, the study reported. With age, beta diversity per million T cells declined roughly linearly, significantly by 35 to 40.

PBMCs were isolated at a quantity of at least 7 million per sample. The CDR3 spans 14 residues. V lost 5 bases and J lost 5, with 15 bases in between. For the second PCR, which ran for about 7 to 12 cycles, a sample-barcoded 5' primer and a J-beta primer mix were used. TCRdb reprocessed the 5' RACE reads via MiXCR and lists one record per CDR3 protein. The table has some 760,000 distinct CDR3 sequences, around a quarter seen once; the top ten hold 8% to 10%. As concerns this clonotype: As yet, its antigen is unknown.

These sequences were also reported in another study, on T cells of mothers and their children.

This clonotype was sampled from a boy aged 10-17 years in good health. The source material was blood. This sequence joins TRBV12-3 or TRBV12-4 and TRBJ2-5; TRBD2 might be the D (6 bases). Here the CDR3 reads CASSPRVGRETQYF. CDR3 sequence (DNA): TGTGCCAGCAGTCCCAGGGTTGGGAGGGAGACCCAGTACTTC.